A selection of T cell receptor beta chains follows, all from one sample in a study of T-cell memory formation after mild COVID-19. In TCRdb, the 5' RACE reads were re-called with MiXCR into one record per CDR3 protein. The sample lists approximately 350,000 distinct CDR3 sequences; 13% were seen once. The specimen sequenced was PBMCs or a T cell subset sorted from them (not recorded which). Receptor source: a man aged 18 to 30 who had mild COVID-19 (a few samples of this study predate the infection). Cell type and time point are not known. Each CDR3 is given with its conserved first and last residue. Each record gives: V gene, J gene, D gene, clone size, CDR3 DNA, CDR3 protein. The D gene is left open where the match is weak. The size field is filled for only some rows; it gives once, few, many or a size class.

TRBV20-1	TRBJ1-2	NA	NA	TGCAGTGTCCTCCCCCTCTATGTCTACACCTTC	CSVLPLYVYTF
TRBV3-1	TRBJ2-5	NA	NA	TGTGCCAGCAGCGTCTTCGGTGAGACCCAGTACTTC	CASSVFGETQYF
TRBV7-3	TRBJ1-1	NA	few	TGTGCCAGCAGCGCGGGAGATGTGGCTTTCTTT	CASSAGDVAFF
TRBV4-3	TRBJ2-7	TRBD1	few	TGCGCCAGCAGCCAAGTCCCGGGACAGCACTACGAGCAGTACTTC	CASSQVPGQHYEQYF
TRBV24-1	TRBJ2-3	TRBD1	NA	TGTGCCACCAGTGATCGCTTAAGGGGGCGGAGGACAGATACGCAGTATTTT	CATSDRLRGRRTDTQYF
TRBV7-9	TRBJ2-7	NA	few	TGTGCCAGCAGCTTAGTTAGGGATTTAGTCTACGAGCAGTACTTC	CASSLVRDLVYEQYF
TRBV5-5	TRBJ2-5	NA	many	TGTGCCAGCAGCCACCGGGGCCAAGAGACCCAGTACTTC	CASSHRGQETQYF
TRBV6-6	TRBJ2-3	TRBD1	few	TGTGCCAGCAGTTACATTCAGGGGGTCACAGATACGCAGTATTTT	CASSYIQGVTDTQYF
TRBV12-3/TRBV12-4	TRBJ2-4	NA	NA	TGTGCCAGCAGTTTTGGGTCAGGGCCCACTCTAGCCAAAAACATTCAGTACTTC	CASSFGSGPTLAKNIQYF
TRBV5-1	TRBJ2-6	NA	few	TGCGCCAGCACCTCCCGGTCGCAGGGAGCCCTCCTCTCTGGGGCCAACGTCCTGACTTTC	CASTSRSQGALLSGANVLTF
TRBV4-1	TRBJ1-2	NA	NA	TGCGCCAGCAGCCAAGATGGCTTAAACTATGGCTACACCTTC	CASSQDGLNYGYTF
TRBV12-3/TRBV12-4	TRBJ2-3	NA	many	TGTGCCAGCAGTTTATTACTAGCTGGAGATACGCAGTATTTT	CASSLLLAGDTQYF
TRBV5-1	TRBJ1-1	TRBD1	few	TGCGCCAGCAGCCTAGACAGGGGGAGATACACTGAAGCTTTCTTT	CASSLDRGRYTEAFF
TRBV5-1	TRBJ2-3	NA	NA	TGCGCCAGCAGCTTGGGACCGAGACTAGGCACAGATACGCAGTATTTT	CASSLGPRLGTDTQYF
TRBV7-3	TRBJ1-1	NA	many	TGTGCCAGCAGCGCCACAGGGAACACTGAAGCTTTCTTT	CASSATGNTEAFF
TRBV4-1	TRBJ2-3	NA	few	TGCGCCAGCAGCCATATAGGTAGACAGAGAACCTCAGATACGCAGTATTTT	CASSHIGRQRTSDTQYF
TRBV7-2	TRBJ2-2	NA	few	TGTGCCAGCAGCTTATCAGGGGCGCGAAACACCGGGGAGCTGTTTTTT	CASSLSGARNTGELFF
TRBV28	TRBJ1-2	NA	NA	TGTGCCAGCACGGGGTCTGGCTATGGCTACACCTTC	CASTGSGYGYTF
TRBV3-1	TRBJ1-1	NA	NA	TGTGCCAGCAGCCCACCTACGAACACTGAAGCTTTCTTT	CASSPPTNTEAFF
TRBV5-1	TRBJ2-1	NA	few	TGCGCCAGCAGCTTGGGGCAGGGACACAATGAGCAGTTCTTC	CASSLGQGHNEQFF
TRBV28	TRBJ2-3	NA	NA	TGTGCCAGCAGTTTCAAGGGGGTGGATTATTTT	CASSFKGVDYF
TRBV4-1	TRBJ2-1	TRBD2	NA	TGCGCCAGCAGCCAAGATCGGGGGGGCGGTTATGAGCAGTTCTTC	CASSQDRGGGYEQFF
TRBV6-2/TRBV6-3	TRBJ2-1	TRBD2	NA	TGTGCCAGCAGTTACGGGACTAGCGGGTCTTACAATGAGCAGTTCTTC	CASSYGTSGSYNEQFF
TRBV4-1	TRBJ2-7	TRBD1	few	TGCGCCAGCAGCGGCCGGGACAGGGTCGACGAGCAGTACTTC	CASSGRDRVDEQYF
TRBV4-3	TRBJ2-5	TRBD2	NA	TGCGCCAGCAGCCAAGATCTGGGACTAGCGGCCCAAGAGACCCAGTACTTC	CASSQDLGLAAQETQYF
TRBV6-2/TRBV6-3	TRBJ1-5	NA	NA	TGTGCCAGCAATCCAGTCAATCAGCCCCAGCATTTT	CASNPVNQPQHF
TRBV9	TRBJ2-1	NA	few	TGTGCCAGCAGCGTAGAGGTCACGAGCTCCTACAATGAGCAGTTCTTC	CASSVEVTSSYNEQFF
TRBV27	TRBJ2-7	TRBD1	NA	TGTGCCAGCAGACAGGGGCCCCACGAGCAGTACTTC	CASRQGPHEQYF
TRBV27	TRBJ1-5	NA	NA	TGTGCCAGCAGTTCCATGACAGGCCATCAGCCCCAGCATTTT	CASSSMTGHQPQHF
TRBV5-1	TRBJ2-5	TRBD2	many	TGCGCCAGCAGCTTGGTTGGAGCGGGGGGCAGGGAGACCCAGTACTTC	CASSLVGAGGRETQYF
TRBV5-1	TRBJ2-1	NA	few	TGCGCCAGCAGCTTGGCCATGTTTGGCAGCTACAATGAGCAGTTCTTC	CASSLAMFGSYNEQFF
TRBV4-3	TRBJ2-1	NA	few	TGCGCCAGCAGCCAAATAGCGGAAAGCTCCTACAATGAGCAGTTCTTC	CASSQIAESSYNEQFF
TRBV7-2	TRBJ2-2	NA	few	TGTGCCAGCAGTCCGGTTGGTGTCACCGGGGAGCTGTTTTTT	CASSPVGVTGELFF
TRBV14	TRBJ1-2	NA	many	TGTGCCAGCAGCCAAGAAGCACATTTCAACTATGGCTACACCTTC	CASSQEAHFNYGYTF
TRBV7-2	TRBJ1-2	TRBD1	few	TGTGCCAGCAGCTCACTGACAGGGAATCACGGCTACACCTTC	CASSSLTGNHGYTF
TRBV9	TRBJ2-1	TRBD1	few	TGTGCCAGCAGCGGTGGTGGGACAGGGACCCACAATGAGCAGTTCTTC	CASSGGGTGTHNEQFF
TRBV11-2	TRBJ2-7	NA	many	TGTGCCAGCAGTCGGATAGAGAGCTCCTACGAGCAGTACTTC	CASSRIESSYEQYF
TRBV6-5	TRBJ2-1	TRBD1	many	TGTGCCAGCAGTTGGGACAGGGATGAGCAGTTCTTC	CASSWDRDEQFF
TRBV12-3/TRBV12-4	TRBJ1-5	NA	many	TGTGCCAGCAGTTTACGGAACGGCAATCAGCCCCAGCATTTT	CASSLRNGNQPQHF
TRBV29-1	TRBJ1-4	TRBD1	NA	TGCAGCGCGATACCCGCGACAGGGGAAAAACTGTTTTTT	CSAIPATGEKLFF
TRBV11-2	TRBJ2-1	TRBD2	NA	TGTGCCAGCAGCCGAACTAGCGGGGGATTAAATGAGCAGTTCTTC	CASSRTSGGLNEQFF
TRBV12-3/TRBV12-4	TRBJ1-3	NA	many	TGTGCCAGCAGTCCCCGTGACGGTGGAGACACCATATATTTT	CASSPRDGGDTIYF
TRBV6-6	TRBJ1-1	TRBD1	few	TGTGCCAGCAGTTACCCGAGGGGGCGCGGTAACACTGAAGCTTTCTTT	CASSYPRGRGNTEAFF
TRBV10-3	TRBJ2-3	TRBD2	NA	TGTGCCATCAGTGTTGATGGGGGGGGAGATACGCAGTATTTT	CAISVDGGGDTQYF
TRBV6-5	TRBJ2-7	NA	NA	TGTGCCAGCAGGAGGGCTAAGGAGCAGTACTTC	CASRRAKEQYF
TRBV29-1	TRBJ2-1	NA	few	TGCAGCGTTGGGGGCAGAGAGCAGTTCTTC	CSVGGREQFF
TRBV5-1	TRBJ2-3	NA	many	TGCGCCAGCACCTTAGGAGGTACGCAGTATTTT	CASTLGGTQYF
TRBV3-1	TRBJ2-1	NA	NA	TGTGCCAGCAGAAAGCGGGACAGCAGAAACAATGAGCAGTTCTTC	CASRKRDSRNNEQFF
TRBV3-1	TRBJ2-3	TRBD1	many	TGTGCCAGCTCCCACGCGGGACAGGGGACAGATACGCAGTATTTT	CASSHAGQGTDTQYF
TRBV29-1	TRBJ1-3	NA	NA	TGCAGCGTTGAACACCAGGGGAACACCATATATTTT	CSVEHQGNTIYF
TRBV18	TRBJ2-3	NA	few	TGTGCCAGCTCACCTTTGGATTCTAGCACAGATACGCAGTATTTT	CASSPLDSSTDTQYF